This TCR beta chain comes out of a study of OX40 agonist ivuxolimab in advanced cancers. The method was immunoSEQ multiplex PCR; TCRdb's version includes in-frame clones alone and lacks a portion of them. The sample gives 76,000 or so clones, approximately 91% of which show up once; 10% to 15% is in the top ten. Germline lookup yields CDR1 SEHNR and CDR2 FQNEAQ (reference sequence). The CDR3 contains 17 residues. V was pared by 0 bases and J by 8 bases, with 10 bases of the junction left unmatched. The rearrangement uses TRBV7-9 and TRBJ2-3; 11 bases line up with TRBD2. Sequences were derived from CD4+ or CD8+ T cells sorted from blood, sampled in a trial of the OX40 agonist ivuxolimab. The clonotype originates from an adult with an advanced solid tumor such as melanoma, head and neck, liver or kidney cancer. This CDR3 is CASSLARLAGTLATQYF. For the CDR3, the DNA is TGTGCCAGCAGCTTAGCGAGACTAGCGGGGACCCTTGCTACGCAGTATTTT.